These 18 T cell receptor beta chains share one sample of origin, sequenced in a study of post-analysis software for immune sequencing data. The study, taken as a whole, reports: When patients were compared with controls, about five TRBV segments were more frequent, TRBV5-6, TRBV5-1 and TRBV20-1 among them.

The library was made from cDNA and included unique molecular identifiers. TCRdb re-called the PCR reads with MiXCR, one entry per CDR3 protein. In the table there are roughly 430,000 distinct CDR3 sequences, approximately 42% of which are singletons. These receptors are not linked to any known antigen. The sequenced sample consisted of blood. The receptors come from a girl aged 2 to 10 with multiple sclerosis.

The V gene is TRBV12-3 or TRBV12-4, the J gene TRBJ2-6, with 7 bases identical to TRBD1. V lost 8 bases and J lost 2; bases outside the gene matches: 6. CDR3 length: 15 residues. CDR3 in DNA: TGTGCCAGCGATAACAGGGGAGCTGGGGCCAACGTCCTGACTTTC. Translating gives CASDNRGAGANVLTF.

The chain is built from TRBV12-5 and TRBJ2-7; weak D call: TRBD1 (5 bases). The CDR3 is 14 residues long. Germline loops: CDR1 LGHNT, CDR2 FRNRAP. V was shortened by 1 base and J by 3 bases, with 10 bases between the two germline ends. CDR3 residues: CASGLARQRYEQYF. The CDR3 DNA follows: TGTGCTAGTGGTTTGGCCCGACAGCGCTACGAGCAGTACTTC.

This rearrangement joins TRBV6-5 to TRBJ2-7; 10 bases are shared with TRBD1. Germline V CDR1 and CDR2: MNHEY, SVGAGI. Germline trimming cut 3 bases from V and 0 bases from J; bases unmatched to any gene: 11. This CDR3 has 18 amino acids. This CDR3 reads CASSYYSGGQGISYEQYF. CDR3 DNA sequence: TGTGCCAGCAGTTATTACAGTGGGGGACAGGGGATCTCCTACGAGCAGTACTTC.

The rearrangement links TRBV19 to TRBJ2-1; 10 bases agree with TRBD1. This CDR3 is built from 14 residues. The J segment lost 8 bases and the V segment lost 3 bases, leaving 4 bases of the junction unmatched. From germline, CDR1 is LNHDA and CDR2 SQIVND (reference sequence). The CDR3 nucleotides are TGTGCCAGTAGTATGGGACAGGGGAACGATGAGCAGTTCTTC. It yields the protein CASSMGQGNDEQFF.

The chain couples TRBV27 to TRBJ1-2; TRBD1 matches 8 bases. V lost 4 bases and J lost 8; bases outside the gene matches: 9. Germline V lookup: CDR1 MNHEY, CDR2 SMNVEV (reference sequence). This CDR3 contains 14 residues. The CDR3 here is CASSSGQDPWGYTF. The CDR3 DNA follows: TGTGCCAGCAGTTCGGGACAGGACCCTTGGGGCTACACCTTC.

This clonotype was found a few times. The chain links TRBV5-1 to TRBJ2-7, with D tentatively TRBD1 (5 bases). V was shortened by 4 bases and J by 2 bases, with 13 bases between the two germline ends. In germline, CDR1 is SGHRS, CDR2 YFSETQ. The CDR3 covers 14 residues. CDR3 protein: CASSTRVGAYEQYF. As DNA, the CDR3 is TGCGCCAGCAGCACCAGGGTAGGAGCCTACGAGCAGTACTTC.

The count of this clonotype is one. This rearrangement joins TRBV30 to TRBJ2-1; 9 nucleotides line up with TRBD1. V shed 5 bases and J 3 bases; nucleotides not matched to a gene: 8. Germline loops: CDR1 GTSNPN, CDR2 SVGIG (reference sequence). CDR3 length equals 15 residues. The CDR3 DNA sequence: TGTGCCTGGTCCCCGGGACAGGGTGGCTACAATGAGCAGTTCTTC. Its translation: CAWSPGQGGYNEQFF.

Concerning this clonotype itself: An end of the junction differs from the germline gene, which may be a read error. This sequence joins TRBV12-3 or TRBV12-4 and TRBJ2-7, with 9 nucleotides matching TRBD1. This CDR3 has 14 amino acids. CDR3 bases: TGTGCCGGCAGTCGCGGGACAGGGCAATACGAGCAGTACTTC. This encodes CAGSRGTGQYEQYF.

J is TRBJ2-2 and V is TRBV5-7; the D gene is possibly TRBD2 (6 bases). TRBV5-7 is assigned to the ORF class and has an uncertain function. The CDR3 has 12 amino acids. The germline V and J ends were trimmed by 8 bases and 6 bases, with 11 bases remaining between them. CDR3 residues: CARREAAGELFF. The CDR3, as DNA: TGTGCCAGAAGGGAGGCGGCCGGGGAGCTGTTTTTT.

This chain connects TRBV11-2 to TRBJ2-7; 7 bases match TRBD1. This CDR3 spans 15 amino acids. J lost 0 bases, V lost 4 bases, and 6 bases had no gene match. CDR1 and CDR2 from the germline V gene are SGHAT and FQNNGV. CDR3 coding DNA: TGTGCCAGCAGCTCCGGACAGGCTGGCTCCTACGAGCAGTACTTC. Its translation is CASSSGQAGSYEQYF.

The rearrangement uses TRBV20-1 and TRBJ2-7, with D perhaps being TRBD1 or TRBD2 (5 bases each). The CDR3 is 14 amino acids. CDR1 DFQATT and CDR2 SNEGSKA come from the germline V gene (reference sequence). V lost 3 bases and J 3 bases, leaving 15 bases between the germline ends. The CDR3 DNA reads as TGCAGTGCTAGCGTCGGGGCCTTTCTCTACGAGCAGTACTTC. The encoded protein is CSASVGAFLYEQYF.

As for this clonotype: One end of the junction is discordant with germline, which a read error may explain. The genes are TRBV7-7 and TRBJ2-7, with a tentative D call TRBD2 (6 bases). Per the germline V gene, CDR1 is SSHAT and CDR2 is FNYEAQ (reference sequence). This CDR3 has 13 amino acids. The chain's CDR3 is CASSLNPRGEQYF. Written as DNA, the CDR3 is TGTGCTAGCAGCTTAAATCCTCGGGGGGAGCAGTACTTC.

This clonotype was seen ten or more times. The chain joins TRBV7-2 to TRBJ1-2; 8 bases map to TRBD1. The V gene's germline CDR1 is SGHTA and CDR2 FQGNSA. The CDR3 totals 15 residues. The V segment lost 0 bases and the J segment 2 bases; nucleotides outside the gene matches: 2. Here the CDR3 DNA reads TGTGCCAGCAGCTTAGCGGGACAGGAGAACTATGGCTACACCTTC. Residues: CASSLAGQENYGYTF.

The J gene is TRBJ2-1, the V gene TRBV20-1; the match to TRBD2 covers 12 bases. Trimming at V came to 3 bases and at J to 5 bases, leaving 11 bases not matched to a gene. From germline, CDR1 is DFQATT and CDR2 SNEGSKA (reference sequence). The CDR3 runs 17 residues. The CDR3 is CSARPPSGGEFDNEQFF. The CDR3 DNA follows: TGCAGTGCTAGGCCTCCTAGCGGGGGGGAGTTCGACAATGAGCAGTTCTTC.

This clonotype was detected only once. The CDR3 coding sequence is TGTGCCAGCAGCCTTCCCGATAGGATAGCGGGAGGGCCTATAGATACGCAGTATTTT. Translating gives CASSLPDRIAGGPIDTQYF. The V gene is TRBV7-9, the J gene TRBJ2-3; 11 bases are shared with TRBD2. V lost 5 bases and J lost 5; bases outside the gene matches: 18. Germline CDR1 reads SEHNR; CDR2 reads FQNEAQ (reference sequence). CDR3 size: 19 residues.

The gene calls are TRBV5-1 and TRBJ2-3; no definite D call. V gave up 0 bases and J gave up 4 bases, with 6 bases separating them. Germline assignment: CDR1 SGHRS and CDR2 YFSETQ. The CDR3 sequence is 13 residues long. As DNA, the CDR3 is TGCGCCAGCAGCTTGGATTGGCCAGATACGCAGTATTTT. This gives the protein CASSLDWPDTQYF.

The chain joins TRBV5-1 to TRBJ1-1, with a possible D match to TRBD1 (5 bases). V lost 0 bases, J lost 6 bases, and 12 bases lay in between. This CDR3 contains 14 residues. From germline, CDR1 is SGHRS and CDR2 YFSETQ. The CDR3 coding sequence is TGCGCCAGCAGCTTGGGAGGGGAGAAGGCTGAAGCTTTCTTT. This encodes CASSLGGEKAEAFF.

This clonotype was found a few times. This chain uses TRBV12-3 or TRBV12-4 with TRBJ2-4; D might be TRBD1 (6 bases). The CDR3 covers 12 residues. V lost 5 bases and J 15 bases, leaving 17 bases between the germline ends. The CDR3 is CASSPGDRGLYF. CDR3 DNA sequence: TGTGCCAGCAGTCCAGGGGACCGCGGTCTGTACTTC.